This T cell receptor beta chain was recorded in a study of blood T cell repertoires in COVID-19. The wider study: COVID-19 samples from acute and convalescent phases originated in the United States, Italy and Spain. T cells, B-cell-depleted T cells, or PBMCs supplied cDNA or gDNA.

Measured with immunoSEQ multiplex PCR; TCRdb has only the in-frame clones, and not every one. Of about 280,000 clones in the sample, 83% are singletons; the top ten hold approximately 9%. The ends lost 5 bases at V and 5 bases at J; junction bases unmatched: 13. CDR3 size: 16 residues. The germline gives CDR1 LNHDA, CDR2 SQIVND (reference sequence). The sequence derives from a woman in her 50s who had recovered from COVID-19. The V call is TRBV19, the J call TRBJ2-7, with TRBD1 matching over 9 bases. Source material: peripheral blood. The CDR3 here is CASSPLRGQGIHEQYF. In DNA form, the CDR3 reads TGTGCCAGTAGTCCTCTTCGGGGACAGGGAATCCACGAGCAGTACTTC.